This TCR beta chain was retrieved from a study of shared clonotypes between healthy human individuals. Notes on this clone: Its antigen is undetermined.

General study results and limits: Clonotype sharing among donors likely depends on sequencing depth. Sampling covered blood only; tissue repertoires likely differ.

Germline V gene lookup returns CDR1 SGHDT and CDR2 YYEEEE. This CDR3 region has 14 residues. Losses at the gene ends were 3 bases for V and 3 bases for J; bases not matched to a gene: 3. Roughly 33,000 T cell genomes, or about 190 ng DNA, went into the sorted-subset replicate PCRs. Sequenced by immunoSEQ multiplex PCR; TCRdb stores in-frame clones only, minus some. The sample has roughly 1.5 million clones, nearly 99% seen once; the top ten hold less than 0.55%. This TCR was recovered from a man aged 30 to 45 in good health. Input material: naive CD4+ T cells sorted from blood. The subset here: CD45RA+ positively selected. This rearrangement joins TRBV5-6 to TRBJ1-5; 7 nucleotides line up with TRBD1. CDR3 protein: CASSSGTVNQPQHF. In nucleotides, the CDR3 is TGTGCCAGCAGCTCCGGGACAGTCAATCAGCCCCAGCATTTT.